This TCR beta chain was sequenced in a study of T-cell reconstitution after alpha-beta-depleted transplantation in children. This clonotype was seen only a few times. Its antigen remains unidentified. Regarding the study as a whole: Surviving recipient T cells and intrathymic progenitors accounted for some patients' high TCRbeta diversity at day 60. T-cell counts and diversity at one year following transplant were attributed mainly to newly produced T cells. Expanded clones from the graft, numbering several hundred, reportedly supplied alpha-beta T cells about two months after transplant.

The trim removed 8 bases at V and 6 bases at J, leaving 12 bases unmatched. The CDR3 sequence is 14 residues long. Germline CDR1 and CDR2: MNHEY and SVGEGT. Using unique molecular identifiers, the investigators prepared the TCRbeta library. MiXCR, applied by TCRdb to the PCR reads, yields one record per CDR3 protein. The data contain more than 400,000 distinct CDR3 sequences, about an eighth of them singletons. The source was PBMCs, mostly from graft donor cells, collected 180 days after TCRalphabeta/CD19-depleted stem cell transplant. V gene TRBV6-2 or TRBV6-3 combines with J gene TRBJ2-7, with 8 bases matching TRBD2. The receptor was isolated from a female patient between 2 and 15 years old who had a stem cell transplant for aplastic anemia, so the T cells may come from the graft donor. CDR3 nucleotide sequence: TGTGCCAGCCGAAAAAGCGGGAGATCGGGCGAGCAGTACGTC. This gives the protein CASRKSGRSGEQYV.